The clone carrying this TCR beta chain was detected many times. Its antigen is currently unknown. The data belong to a study of beta chain features in type 1 diabetes. Study outcomes and limitations: There was a moderate but significant shortening of TCRB CDR3s in all four CD4+ subsets of Type 1 diabetes patients. Fewer junction insertions and more nucleotide deletions appeared in type 1 diabetes patients.

V dropped 8 bases and J dropped 4 bases, with 14 bases sitting between them. CDR3 length: 13 amino acids. Germline V lookup: CDR1 SGHAT, CDR2 FQNNGV. Expressed TCRB transcripts were sequenced because the isolated RNA had all been reverse transcribed beforehand. Clones were sequenced by immunoSEQ multiplex PCR, and TCRdb holds only the in-frame ones, with some missing. Here the sample spans some 110,000 clones, less than 20% being singletons. This receptor was identified in a man younger than 40 with type 1 diabetes. The source material was central memory CD4+ T cells from blood. The genes are TRBV11-2 and TRBJ1-1, with D possibly being TRBD1 (6 bases). The CDR3 coding sequence is TGTGCCAGCGGATACCAAGGGGGCACTGAAGCTTTCTTT. The encoded protein is CASGYQGGTEAFF.